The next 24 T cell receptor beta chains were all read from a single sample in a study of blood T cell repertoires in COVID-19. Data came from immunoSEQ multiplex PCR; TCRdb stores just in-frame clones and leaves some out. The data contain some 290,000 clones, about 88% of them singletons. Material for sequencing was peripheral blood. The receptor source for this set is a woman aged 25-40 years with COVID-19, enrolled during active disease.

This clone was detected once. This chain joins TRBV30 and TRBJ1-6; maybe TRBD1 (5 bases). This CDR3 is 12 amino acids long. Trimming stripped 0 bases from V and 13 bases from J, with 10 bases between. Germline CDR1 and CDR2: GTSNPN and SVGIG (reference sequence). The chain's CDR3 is CAWSVGPGPLHF. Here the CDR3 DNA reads TGTGCCTGGAGTGTAGGGCCAGGGCCCCTCCACTTT.

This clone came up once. For the CDR3, the DNA is TGTGCCACCAGCACCAGACTAGCACAAGAGACCCAGTACTTC. This translates into CATSTRLAQETQYF. The chain has TRBV15 and TRBJ2-5; TRBD2 matches 7 bases. This CDR3 has 14 residues. Germline V CDR1 and CDR2: LNHNV, YYDKDF (reference sequence). The V segment lost 4 bases and the J segment 2 bases; nucleotides outside the gene matches: 4.

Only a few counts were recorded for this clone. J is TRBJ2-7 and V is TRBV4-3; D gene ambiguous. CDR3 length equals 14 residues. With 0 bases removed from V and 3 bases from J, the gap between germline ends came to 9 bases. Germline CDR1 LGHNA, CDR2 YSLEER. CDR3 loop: CASSQDYGDYEQYF. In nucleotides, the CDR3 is TGCGCCAGCAGCCAAGATTATGGAGACTACGAGCAGTACTTC.

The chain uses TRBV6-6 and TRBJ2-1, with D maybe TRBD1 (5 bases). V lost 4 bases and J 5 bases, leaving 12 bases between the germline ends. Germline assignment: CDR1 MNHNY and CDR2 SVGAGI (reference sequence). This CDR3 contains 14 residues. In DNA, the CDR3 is TGTGCCAGCAGTTTCCCGGACACAGACAATGAGCAGTTCTTC. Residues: CASSFPDTDNEQFF.

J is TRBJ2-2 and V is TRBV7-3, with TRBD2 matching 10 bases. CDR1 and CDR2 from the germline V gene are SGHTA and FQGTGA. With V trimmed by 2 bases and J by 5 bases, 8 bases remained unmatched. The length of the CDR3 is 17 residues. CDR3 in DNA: TGTGCCAGCAGCTTATGGGCGCTAGCGGGAGCAACCGGGGAGCTGTTTTTT. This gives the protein CASSLWALAGATGELFF. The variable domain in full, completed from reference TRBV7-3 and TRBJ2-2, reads GAGVSQTPSNKVTEKGKYVELRCDPISGHTALYWYRQSLGQGPEFLIYFQGTGAADDSGLPNDRFFAVRPEGSVSTLKIQRTERGDSAVYLCASSLWALAGATGELFFGEGSRLTVL.

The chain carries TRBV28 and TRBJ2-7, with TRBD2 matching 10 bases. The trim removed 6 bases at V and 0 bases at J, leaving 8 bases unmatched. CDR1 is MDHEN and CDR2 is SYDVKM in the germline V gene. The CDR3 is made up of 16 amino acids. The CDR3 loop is CASRRRPSGSSYEQYF. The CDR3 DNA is TGTGCCAGCAGGCGACGCCCTAGCGGGAGCTCCTACGAGCAGTACTTC.

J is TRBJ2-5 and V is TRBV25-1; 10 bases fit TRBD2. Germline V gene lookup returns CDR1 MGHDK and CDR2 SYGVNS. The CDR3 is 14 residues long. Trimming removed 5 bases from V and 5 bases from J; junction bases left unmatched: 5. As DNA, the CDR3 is TGTGCCAGCAGTCGCGCTAGCGGGAGTGAGACCCAGTACTTC. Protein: CASSRASGSETQYF.

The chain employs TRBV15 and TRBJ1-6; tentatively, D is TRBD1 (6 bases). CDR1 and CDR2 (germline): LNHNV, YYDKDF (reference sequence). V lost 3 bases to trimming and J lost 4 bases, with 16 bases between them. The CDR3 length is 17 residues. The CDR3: CATSSPSRGHYNSPLHF. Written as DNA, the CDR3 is TGTGCCACCAGCAGTCCTTCCAGGGGCCATTATAATTCACCCCTCCACTTT.

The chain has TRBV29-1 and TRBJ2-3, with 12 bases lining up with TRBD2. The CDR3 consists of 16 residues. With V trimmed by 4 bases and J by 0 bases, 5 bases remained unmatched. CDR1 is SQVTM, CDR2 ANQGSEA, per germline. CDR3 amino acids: CSVVRTSGVSTDTQYF. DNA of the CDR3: TGCAGCGTTGTGCGGACTAGCGGGGTTAGCACAGATACGCAGTATTTT.

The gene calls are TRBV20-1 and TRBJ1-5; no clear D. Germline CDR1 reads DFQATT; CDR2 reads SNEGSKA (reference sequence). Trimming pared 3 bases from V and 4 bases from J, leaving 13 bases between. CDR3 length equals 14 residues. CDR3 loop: CSASLMRRNQPQHF. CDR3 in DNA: TGCAGTGCTAGTTTGATGCGTCGTAATCAGCCCCAGCATTTT.

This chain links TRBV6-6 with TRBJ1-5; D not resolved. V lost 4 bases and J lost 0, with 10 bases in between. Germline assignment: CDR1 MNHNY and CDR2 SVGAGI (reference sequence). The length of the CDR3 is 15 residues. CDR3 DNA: TGTGCCAGCAGTTCCACCCTCTATAGCAATCAGCCCCAGCATTTT. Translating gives CASSSTLYSNQPQHF.

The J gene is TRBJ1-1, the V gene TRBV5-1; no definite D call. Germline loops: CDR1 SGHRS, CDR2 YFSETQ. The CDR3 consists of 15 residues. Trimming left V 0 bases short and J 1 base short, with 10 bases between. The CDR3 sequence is CASSLVNQANTEAFF. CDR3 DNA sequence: TGCGCCAGCAGCTTGGTAAATCAGGCGAACACTGAAGCTTTCTTT.

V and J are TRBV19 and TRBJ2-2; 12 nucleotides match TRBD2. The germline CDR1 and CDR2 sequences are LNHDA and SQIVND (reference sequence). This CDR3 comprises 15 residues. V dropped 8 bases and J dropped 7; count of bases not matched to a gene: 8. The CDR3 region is CASRLAGGPVGELFF. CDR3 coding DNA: TGTGCCAGTCGGCTAGCGGGAGGGCCTGTCGGGGAGCTGTTTTTT.

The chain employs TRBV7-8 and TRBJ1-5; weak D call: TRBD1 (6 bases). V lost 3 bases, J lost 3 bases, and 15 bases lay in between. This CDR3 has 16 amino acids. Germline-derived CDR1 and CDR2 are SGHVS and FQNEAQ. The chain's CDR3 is CASSLLGQINNQPQHF. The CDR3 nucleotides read TGTGCCAGCAGCTTGCTAGGACAGATTAACAATCAGCCCCAGCATTTT.

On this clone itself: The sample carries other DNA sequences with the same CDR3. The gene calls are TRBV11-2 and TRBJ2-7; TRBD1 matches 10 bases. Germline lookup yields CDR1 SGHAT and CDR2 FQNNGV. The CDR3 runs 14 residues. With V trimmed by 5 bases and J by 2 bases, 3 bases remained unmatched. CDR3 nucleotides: TGTGCCAGCAGCCTCGGACAGGGGGCCTACGAGCAGTACTTC. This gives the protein CASSLGQGAYEQYF.

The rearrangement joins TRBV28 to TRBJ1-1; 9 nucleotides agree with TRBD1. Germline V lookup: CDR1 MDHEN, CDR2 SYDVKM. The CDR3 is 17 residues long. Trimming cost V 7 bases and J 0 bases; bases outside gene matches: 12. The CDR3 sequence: CASNLPRDRALNTEAFF. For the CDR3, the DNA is TGTGCCAGCAACCTCCCCCGGGACAGGGCCTTGAACACTGAAGCTTTCTTT.

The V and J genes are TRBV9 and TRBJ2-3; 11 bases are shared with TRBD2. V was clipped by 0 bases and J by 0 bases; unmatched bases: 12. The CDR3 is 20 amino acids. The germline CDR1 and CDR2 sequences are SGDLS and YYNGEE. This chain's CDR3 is CASSVAVKTSGILSTDTQYF. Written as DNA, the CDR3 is TGTGCCAGCAGCGTAGCCGTTAAGACTAGCGGGATCCTCAGCACAGATACGCAGTATTTT. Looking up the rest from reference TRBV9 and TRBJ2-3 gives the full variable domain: DSGVTQTPKHLITATGQRVTLRCSPRSGDLSVYWYQQSLDQGLQFLIQYYNGEERAKGNILERFSAQQFPDLHSELNLSSLELGDSALYFCASSVAVKTSGILSTDTQYFGPGTRLTVL.

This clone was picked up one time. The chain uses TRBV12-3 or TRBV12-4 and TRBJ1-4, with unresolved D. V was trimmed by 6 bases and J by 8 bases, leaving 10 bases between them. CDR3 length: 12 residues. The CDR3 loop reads CASSPNLEKLFF. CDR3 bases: TGTGCCAGCAGCCCCAACCTAGAAAAACTGTTTTTT.

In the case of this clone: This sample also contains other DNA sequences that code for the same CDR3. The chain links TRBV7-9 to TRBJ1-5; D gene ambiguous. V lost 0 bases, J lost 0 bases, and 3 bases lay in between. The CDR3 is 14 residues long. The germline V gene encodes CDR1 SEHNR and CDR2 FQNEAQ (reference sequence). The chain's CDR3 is CASSLANSNQPQHF. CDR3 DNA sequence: TGTGCCAGCAGCTTAGCTAATAGCAATCAGCCCCAGCATTTT.

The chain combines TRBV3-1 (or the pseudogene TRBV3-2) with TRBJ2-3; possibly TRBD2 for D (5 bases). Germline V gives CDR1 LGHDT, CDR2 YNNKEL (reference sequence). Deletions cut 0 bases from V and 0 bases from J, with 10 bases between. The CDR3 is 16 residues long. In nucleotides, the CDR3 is TGTGCCAGCAGCCAAGAAGGCCTAGCTAGCACAGATACGCAGTATTTT. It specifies CASSQEGLASTDTQYF.

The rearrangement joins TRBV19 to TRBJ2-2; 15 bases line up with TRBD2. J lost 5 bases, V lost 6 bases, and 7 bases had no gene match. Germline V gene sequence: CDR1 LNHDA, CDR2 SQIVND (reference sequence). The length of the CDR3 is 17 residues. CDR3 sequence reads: CASRGGLAGGRTGELFF. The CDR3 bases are TGTGCCAGTAGAGGGGGACTAGCGGGAGGCCGGACCGGGGAGCTGTTTTTT.

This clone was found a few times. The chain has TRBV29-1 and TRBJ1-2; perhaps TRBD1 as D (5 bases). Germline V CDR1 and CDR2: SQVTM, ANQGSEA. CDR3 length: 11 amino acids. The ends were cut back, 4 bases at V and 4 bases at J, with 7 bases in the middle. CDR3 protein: CSVGTGYGYTF. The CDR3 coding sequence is TGCAGCGTTGGCACAGGCTATGGCTACACCTTC.

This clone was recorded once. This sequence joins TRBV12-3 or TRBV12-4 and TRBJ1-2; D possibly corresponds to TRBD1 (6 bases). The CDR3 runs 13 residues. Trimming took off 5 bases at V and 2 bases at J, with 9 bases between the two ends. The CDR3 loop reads CASSRGNNYGYTF. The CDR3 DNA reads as TGTGCCAGCAGTAGGGGGAACAACTATGGCTACACCTTC.

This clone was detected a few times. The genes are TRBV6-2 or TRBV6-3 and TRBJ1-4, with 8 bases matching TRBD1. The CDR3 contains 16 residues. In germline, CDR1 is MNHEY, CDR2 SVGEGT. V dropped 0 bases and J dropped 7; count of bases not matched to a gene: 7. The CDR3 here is CASSYSRTGYGEKLFF. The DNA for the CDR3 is TGTGCCAGCAGTTACTCCCGGACAGGGTACGGTGAAAAACTGTTTTTT.